This T cell receptor (beta chain) was identified in a study of control samples from healthy donors and cancer patients. TCRdb's table, derived via immunoSEQ multiplex PCR, lists solely in-frame clones and lacks some. This table has about 77,000 clones, around 94% appearing once. Germline V gene lookup returns CDR1 SGHRS and CDR2 YFSETQ. CDR3 length: 8 residues. With respect to this clone: Mismatch with germline at one junction end may stem from a read error.

The chain combines TRBV5-1 with TRBJ2-7; D call uncertain. The specimen was blood. The source of this sequence is a woman aged 55-69 years in good health. The CDR3 DNA sequence: TGCGCCAGCAGCTTGGTGCGCTTC. It specifies CASSLVRF.